This TCR beta chain was sequenced in a study of blood T cell repertoires in COVID-19. About the study: COVID-19 samples, acute and convalescent, were from the United States, Italy and Spain. Sources were T cells, B-cell-depleted T cells, or PBMCs; the material itself was cDNA or gDNA.

Trimming cost V 1 base and J 8 bases; bases outside gene matches: 4. Germline V gene sequence: CDR1 KGHSH, CDR2 LQKENI. The CDR3 contains 15 residues. The protocol was immunoSEQ multiplex PCR, while the TCRdb copy is restricted to in-frame clones and leaves out a portion. The table includes just under 90,000 clones, around 72% detected once. The source material was peripheral blood. The V call is TRBV18, the J call TRBJ1-4; TRBD1 matches at 10 bases. The sequence was collected from a woman of 80 years or more with acute or convalescent COVID-19. The CDR3 spells CASSPRTGGGEKLFF. The DNA of the CDR3 is TGTGCCAGCTCACCACGGACAGGGGGAGGAGAAAAACTGTTTTTT.